Each of the 4 T cell receptor beta chains below was sequenced from the same sample in a study of CD8+ T cells in alopecia areata. Sample treatment: oral pan-JAK inhibitor, 5-10 mg twice daily. Reverse transcription of extracted RNA yielded cDNA, which provided the sequencing template. Here immunoSEQ multiplex PCR was the method, and the copy in TCRdb shows in-frame clones only, minus some. The data contain about 190,000 clones, 50% to 60% of them singletons. The specimen comprised CD4+ T cells sorted from blood, sampled at week 4, from a patient treated with tofacitinib. The receptors were gathered from a human donor with alopecia areata.

The chain uses TRBV7-8 and TRBJ1-3; possibly TRBD1 for D (5 bases). Germline assignment: CDR1 SGHVS and CDR2 FQNEAQ. The CDR3 loop spans 17 amino acids. Trimming took off 5 bases at V and 4 bases at J, with 21 bases between the two ends. The CDR3 DNA reads TGTGCCAGCAGCACGCCCGGGACCGCGGGGGTCGGAAACACCATATATTTT. This codes for CASSTPGTAGVGNTIYF.

This clone occurred a few times. V and J are TRBV30 and TRBJ2-1, with TRBD2 matching over 7 bases. Germline CDR1 GTSNPN, CDR2 SVGIG (reference sequence). The CDR3 loop spans 15 amino acids. V gave up 4 bases and J gave up 10 bases; unmatched junction bases: 16. The CDR3 spells CAWIGGSLRGLEQFF. The CDR3 DNA reads TGTGCCTGGATTGGGGGTAGTTTAAGGGGACTAGAGCAGTTCTTC. The complete variable domain, with remaining parts taken from reference TRBV30 and TRBJ2-1, reads SQTIHQWPATLVQPVGSPLSLECTVEGTSNPNLYWYRQAAGRGLQLLFYSVGIGQISSEVPQNLSASRPQDRQFILSSKKLLLSDSGFYLCAWIGGSLRGLEQFFGPGTRLTVL.

This clone was seen more than once but under ten times. V usage is TRBV19 and J usage is TRBJ1-5; no definite D call. V was clipped by 4 bases and J by 0 bases, with 7 bases between them. This CDR3 region has 14 residues. Per germline, CDR1 LNHDA and CDR2 SQIVND (reference sequence). CDR3 sequence reads: CASSTGISNQPQHF. In DNA, the CDR3 is TGTGCCAGTAGTACGGGGATTAGCAATCAGCCCCAGCATTTT.

The rearrangement joins TRBV9 to TRBJ2-5; no clear D. Per germline, CDR1 SGDLS and CDR2 YYNGEE. The CDR3 contains 14 residues. Between the trimmed V and J ends, which lost 6 bases and 0 bases, there was a span of 12 bases. The chain's CDR3 is CASNGAGYQETQYF. The CDR3, as DNA: TGTGCCAGCAACGGAGCCGGATACCAAGAGACCCAGTACTTC.